Given below is one TCR beta chain in context. Its target is not known. These data come from a study of glioma-infiltrating T cells after dendritic cell vaccination. Study as a whole: Autologous tumor lysate was loaded overnight onto monocyte-derived dendritic cells grown seven to eight days with IL-4 and GM-CSF. Study findings and constraints: Higher pretreatment TIL content predicted longer progression-free time and survival.

Sequencing used immunoSEQ multiplex PCR; TCRdb keeps in-frame clones, though not all of them. The table includes 55,000 to 75,000 clones, about four fifths detected once. Trimming removed 6 bases at V and 8 bases at J, with 27 bases between. Per the germline V gene, CDR1 is MGHRA and CDR2 is YSYEKL. This CDR3 comprises 17 residues. Time point noted: after dendritic cell vaccination, including at tumor progression/relapse. Patients had residual fresh-frozen tumor tissue and more than two years of survival data. No glioblastoma patient carried an isocitrate dehydrogenase mutation. The material was blood, obtained after dendritic cell vaccination. The source is a human donor with glioblastoma. The chain uses TRBV4-1 and TRBJ2-3; D is perhaps TRBD2 (6 bases). Here the CDR3 DNA reads TGCGCCAGCAGGCAAATCCGGGACTCACTTTTTGAGGGTACGCAGTATTTT. It is translated as CASRQIRDSLFEGTQYF.